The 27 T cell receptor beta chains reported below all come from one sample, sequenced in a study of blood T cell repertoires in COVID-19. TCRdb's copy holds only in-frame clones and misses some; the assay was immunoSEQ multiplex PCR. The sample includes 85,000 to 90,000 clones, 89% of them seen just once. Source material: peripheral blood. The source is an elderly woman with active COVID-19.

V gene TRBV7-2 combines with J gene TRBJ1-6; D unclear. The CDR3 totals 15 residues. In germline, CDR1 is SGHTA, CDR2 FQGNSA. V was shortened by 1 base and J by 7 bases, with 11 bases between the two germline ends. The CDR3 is CASSLGPARNSPLHF. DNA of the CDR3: TGTGCCAGCAGCTTAGGCCCTGCCAGGAATTCACCCCTCCACTTT.

In DNA form, the CDR3 reads TGTGCCATCAGTGGGTCCGAGGGACAGGCGGCGTTGGGGGTCCGGGTTAGATATGGCTACACCTTC. Translation gives CAISGSEGQAALGVRVRYGYTF. The chain is built from TRBV10-3 and TRBJ1-2; 8 bases align to TRBD1. Germline V gene sequence: CDR1 ENHRY, CDR2 SYGVKD. V lost 4 bases to trimming and J lost 5 bases; unmatched junction nucleotides: 30. CDR3 size: 22 residues.

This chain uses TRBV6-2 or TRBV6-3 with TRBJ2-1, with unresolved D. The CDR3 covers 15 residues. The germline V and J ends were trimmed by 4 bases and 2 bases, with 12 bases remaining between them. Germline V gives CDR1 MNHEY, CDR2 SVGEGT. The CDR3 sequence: CASSLDIEAYNEQFF. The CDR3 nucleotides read TGTGCCAGCAGTTTAGACATTGAAGCCTACAATGAGCAGTTCTTC.

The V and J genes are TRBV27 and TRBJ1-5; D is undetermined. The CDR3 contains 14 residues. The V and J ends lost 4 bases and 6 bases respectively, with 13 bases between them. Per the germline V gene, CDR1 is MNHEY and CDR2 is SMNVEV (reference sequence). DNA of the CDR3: TGTGCCAGCAGTTCCACGGTTCAAAGTCAGCCCCAGCATTTT. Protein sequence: CASSSTVQSQPQHF.

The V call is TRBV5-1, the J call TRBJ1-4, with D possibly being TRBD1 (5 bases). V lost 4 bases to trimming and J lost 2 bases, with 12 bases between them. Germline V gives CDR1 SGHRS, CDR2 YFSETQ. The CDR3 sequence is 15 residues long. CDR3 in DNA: TGCGCCAGCAGCCAGACGACAGCTACTAATGAAAAACTGTTTTTT. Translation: CASSQTTATNEKLFF.

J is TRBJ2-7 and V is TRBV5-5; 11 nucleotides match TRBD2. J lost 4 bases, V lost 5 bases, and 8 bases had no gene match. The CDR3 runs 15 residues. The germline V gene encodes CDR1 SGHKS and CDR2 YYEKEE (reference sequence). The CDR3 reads CASRLTSGEQYEQYF. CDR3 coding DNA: TGTGCCAGCAGGCTGACTAGCGGGGAACAGTACGAGCAGTACTTC.

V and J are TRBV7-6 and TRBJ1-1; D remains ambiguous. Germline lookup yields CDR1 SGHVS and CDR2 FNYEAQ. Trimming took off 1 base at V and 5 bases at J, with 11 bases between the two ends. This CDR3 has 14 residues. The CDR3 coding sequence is TGTGCCAGCAGCTTAGTTTCGGGTAGGACTGAAGCTTTCTTT. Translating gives CASSLVSGRTEAFF.

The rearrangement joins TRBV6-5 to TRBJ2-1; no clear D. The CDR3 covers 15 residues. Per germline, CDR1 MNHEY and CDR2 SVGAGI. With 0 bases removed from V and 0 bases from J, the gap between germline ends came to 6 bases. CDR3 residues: CASSYSRSSYNEQFF. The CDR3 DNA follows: TGTGCCAGCAGTTACTCGCGAAGCTCCTACAATGAGCAGTTCTTC.

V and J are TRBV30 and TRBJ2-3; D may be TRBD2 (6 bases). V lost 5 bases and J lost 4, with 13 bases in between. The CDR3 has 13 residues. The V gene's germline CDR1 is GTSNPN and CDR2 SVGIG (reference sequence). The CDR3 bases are TGTGCCTGGGACCAGCGGGCATCAGATACGCAGTATTTT. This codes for CAWDQRASDTQYF.

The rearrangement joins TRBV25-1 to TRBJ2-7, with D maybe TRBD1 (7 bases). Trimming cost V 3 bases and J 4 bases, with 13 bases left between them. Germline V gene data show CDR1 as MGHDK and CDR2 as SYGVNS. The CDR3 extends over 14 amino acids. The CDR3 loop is CASSEFRGRYEQYF. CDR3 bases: TGTGCCAGCAGTGAGTTCAGGGGGAGGTACGAGCAGTACTTC.

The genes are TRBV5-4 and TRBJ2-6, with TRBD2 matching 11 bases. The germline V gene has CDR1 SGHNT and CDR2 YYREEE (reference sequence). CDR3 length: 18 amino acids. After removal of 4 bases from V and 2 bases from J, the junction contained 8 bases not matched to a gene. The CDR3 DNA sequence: TGTGCCAGCAGCCATGGACTAGCGGGCTTGGCTGGGGCCAACGTCCTGACTTTC. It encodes CASSHGLAGLAGANVLTF.

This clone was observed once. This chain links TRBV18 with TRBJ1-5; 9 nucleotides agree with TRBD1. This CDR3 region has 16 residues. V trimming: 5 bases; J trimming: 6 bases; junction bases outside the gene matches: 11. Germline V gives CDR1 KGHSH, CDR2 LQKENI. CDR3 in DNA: TGTGCCAGCTCATCACAGGGGGCACCCGGCATTCAGCCCCAGCATTTT. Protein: CASSSQGAPGIQPQHF.

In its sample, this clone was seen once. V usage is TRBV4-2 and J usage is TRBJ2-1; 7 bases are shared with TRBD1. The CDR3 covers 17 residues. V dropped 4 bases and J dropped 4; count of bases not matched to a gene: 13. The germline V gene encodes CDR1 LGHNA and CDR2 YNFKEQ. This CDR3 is CASSRQTGAQNYNEQFF. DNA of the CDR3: TGTGCCAGCAGCCGACAAACAGGGGCCCAAAATTACAATGAGCAGTTCTTC.

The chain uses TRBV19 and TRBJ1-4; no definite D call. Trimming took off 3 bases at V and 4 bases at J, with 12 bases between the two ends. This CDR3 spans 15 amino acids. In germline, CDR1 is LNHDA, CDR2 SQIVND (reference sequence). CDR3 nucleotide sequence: TGTGCCAGTAGTATGGAAGGACTTAGTAATGAAAAACTGTTTTTT. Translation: CASSMEGLSNEKLFF.

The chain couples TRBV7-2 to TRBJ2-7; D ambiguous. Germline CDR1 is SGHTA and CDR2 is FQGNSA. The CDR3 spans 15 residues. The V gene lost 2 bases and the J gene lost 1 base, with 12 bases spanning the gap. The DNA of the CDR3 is TGTGCCAGCAGCTTATCAACAGAAACTTCCTACGAGCAGTACTTC. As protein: CASSLSTETSYEQYF. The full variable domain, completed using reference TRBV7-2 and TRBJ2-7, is GAGVSQSPSNKVTEKGKDVELRCDPISGHTALYWYRQSLGQGLEFLIYFQGNSAPDKSGLPSDRFSAERTGGSVSTLTIQRTQQEDSAVYLCASSLSTETSYEQYFGPGTRLTVT.

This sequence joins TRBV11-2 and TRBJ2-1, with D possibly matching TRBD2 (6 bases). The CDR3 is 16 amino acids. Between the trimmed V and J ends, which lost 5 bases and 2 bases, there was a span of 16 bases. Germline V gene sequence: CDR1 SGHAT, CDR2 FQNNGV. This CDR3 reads CASSPPGGRPYNEQFF. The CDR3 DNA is TGTGCCAGCAGCCCGCCCGGAGGGAGACCCTACAATGAGCAGTTCTTC.

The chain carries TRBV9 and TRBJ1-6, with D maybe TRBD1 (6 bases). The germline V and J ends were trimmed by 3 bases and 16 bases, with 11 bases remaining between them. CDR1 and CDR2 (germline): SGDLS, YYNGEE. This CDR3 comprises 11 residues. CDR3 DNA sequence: TGTGCCAGCAGCGCAGGGGCAAGGCTCCACTTT. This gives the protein CASSAGARLHF.

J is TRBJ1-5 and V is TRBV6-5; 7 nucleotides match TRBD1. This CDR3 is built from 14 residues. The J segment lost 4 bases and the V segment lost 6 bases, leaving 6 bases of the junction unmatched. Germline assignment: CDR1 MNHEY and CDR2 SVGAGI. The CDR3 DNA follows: TGTGCCAGCAGAAGGACAGGTGTTAATCAGCCCCAGCATTTT. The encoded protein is CASRRTGVNQPQHF.

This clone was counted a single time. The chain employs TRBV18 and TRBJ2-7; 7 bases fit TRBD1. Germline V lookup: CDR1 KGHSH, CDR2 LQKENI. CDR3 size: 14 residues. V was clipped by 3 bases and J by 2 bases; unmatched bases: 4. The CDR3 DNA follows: TGTGCCAGCTCACCCCGACAGGGACCCTACGAGCAGTACTTC. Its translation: CASSPRQGPYEQYF.

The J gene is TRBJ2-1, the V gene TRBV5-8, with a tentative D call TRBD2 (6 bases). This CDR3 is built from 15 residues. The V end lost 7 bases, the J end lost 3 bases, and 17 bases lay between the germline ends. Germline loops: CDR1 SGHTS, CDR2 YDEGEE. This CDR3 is CASCPTSGVYNEQFF. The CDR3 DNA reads TGTGCCAGCTGCCCCACATCGGGGGTCTACAATGAGCAGTTCTTC.

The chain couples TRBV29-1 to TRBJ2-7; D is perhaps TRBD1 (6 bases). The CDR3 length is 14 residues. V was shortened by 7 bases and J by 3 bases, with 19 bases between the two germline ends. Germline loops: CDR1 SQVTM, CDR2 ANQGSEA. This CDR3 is CSALYTGKSYEQYF. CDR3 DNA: TGCAGCGCTCTATACACAGGGAAAAGCTACGAGCAGTACTTC.

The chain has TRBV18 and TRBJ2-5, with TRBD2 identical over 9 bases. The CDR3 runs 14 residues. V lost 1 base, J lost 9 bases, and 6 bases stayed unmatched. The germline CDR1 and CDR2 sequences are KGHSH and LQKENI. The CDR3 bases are TGTGCCAGCTCACCACTCCCTAGCGGGGACGCCCAGTACTTC. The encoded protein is CASSPLPSGDAQYF.

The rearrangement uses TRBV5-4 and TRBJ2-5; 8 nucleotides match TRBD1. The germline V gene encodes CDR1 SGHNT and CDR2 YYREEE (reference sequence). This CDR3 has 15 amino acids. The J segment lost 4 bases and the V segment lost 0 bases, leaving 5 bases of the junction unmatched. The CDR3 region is CASSLGQGARETQYF. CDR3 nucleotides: TGTGCCAGCAGCTTGGGGCAGGGGGCGAGAGAGACCCAGTACTTC.

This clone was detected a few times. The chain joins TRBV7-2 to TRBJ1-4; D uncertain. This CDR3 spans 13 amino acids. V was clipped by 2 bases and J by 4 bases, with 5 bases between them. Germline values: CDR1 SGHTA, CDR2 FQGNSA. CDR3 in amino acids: CASSLSRNEKLFF. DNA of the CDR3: TGTGCCAGCAGCTTAAGCCGTAATGAAAAACTGTTTTTT.

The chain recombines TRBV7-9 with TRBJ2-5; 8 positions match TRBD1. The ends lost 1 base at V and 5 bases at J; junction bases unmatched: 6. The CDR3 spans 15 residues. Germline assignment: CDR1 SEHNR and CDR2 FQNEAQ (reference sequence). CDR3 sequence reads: CASSLVSAGGETQYF. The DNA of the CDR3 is TGTGCCAGCAGCTTAGTTTCGGCAGGGGGCGAGACCCAGTACTTC.

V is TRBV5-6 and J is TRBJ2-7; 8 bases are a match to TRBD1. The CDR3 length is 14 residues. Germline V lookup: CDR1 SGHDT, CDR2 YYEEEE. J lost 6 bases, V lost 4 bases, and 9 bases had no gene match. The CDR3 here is CASSPDRVSFEQYF. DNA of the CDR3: TGTGCCAGCAGCCCGGACAGGGTCTCTTTCGAGCAGTACTTC.

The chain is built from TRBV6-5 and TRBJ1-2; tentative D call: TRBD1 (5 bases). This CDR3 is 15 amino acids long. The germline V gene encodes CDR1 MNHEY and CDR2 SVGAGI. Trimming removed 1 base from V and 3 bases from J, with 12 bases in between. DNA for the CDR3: TGTGCCAGCAGTTACTTTAGGGGCTCTTACTATGGCTACACCTTC. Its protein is CASSYFRGSYYGYTF.